Only a few counts were recorded for the clone carrying this TCR beta chain. Its matching antigen is unknown. The sample comes from a study of beta chain features in type 1 diabetes. Turning to the study itself: Healthy donors and patients showed comparable age, gender and cell yields.

The ends were cut back, 2 bases at V and 9 bases at J, with 16 bases in the middle. Germline V gives CDR1 MDHEN, CDR2 SYDVKM. The CDR3 sequence is 15 residues long. Expressed TCRB transcripts were sequenced after all isolated RNA was converted to cDNA. Using immunoSEQ multiplex PCR, the repertoire was profiled, and TCRdb retains in-frame clones only, with some absent. The sample consists of 450,000 or so clones, about an eighth of them appearing once. Whole-study results and caveats: Moderately but significantly shorter TCRB CDR3s were found in Type 1 diabetes patients in all four CD4+ subsets. Patients with type 1 diabetes showed fewer VDJ junction insertions and more deletions. The naive, central memory and Treg TCRB repertoires of patients appeared to be more similar to one another than those of healthy donors.

This chain joins TRBV28 and TRBJ2-2, with D uncertain. The source material was naive CD4+ T cells from blood. The source of this sequence is a woman aged 18-29 years in good health. The CDR3, as DNA: TGTGCCAGCAGTTTAGGGGTGTCTACCCTGTGGGAGCTGTTTTTT. The encoded protein is CASSLGVSTLWELFF.